This T cell receptor beta chain was sequenced during a study of OX40 agonist ivuxolimab in advanced cancers. On the study more broadly: Patients with prior anti-PD-1, anti-PD-L1 or anti-CTLA-4 therapy were eligible; 40% had some. The study, taken as a whole, reports: The average count of expanded clones was higher among CD8+ T cells than among CD4+. Low levels of normalized T-cell clonal expansion also appeared in some nonresponders. Not determined was the antigen specificity of the expanded peripheral T cells.

Assay used: immunoSEQ multiplex PCR; TCRdb lists only in-frame clones, some missing. Counted here are 75,000 to 100,000 clones, about 84% occurring once; the ten biggest clones make up approximately 5%. In its sample, this clone was seen a few times. The antigen remains unidentified. The germline V gene encodes CDR1 SGHRS and CDR2 YFSETQ. This CDR3 is built from 15 residues. V was trimmed by 0 bases and J by 5 bases, leaving 13 bases between them. Sequenced material: CD4+ or CD8+ T cells sorted from blood, taken in a trial of the OX40 agonist ivuxolimab. V usage is TRBV5-1 and J usage is TRBJ2-3; D could derive from TRBD1 or TRBD2 (5 bases each). This TCR was sampled from an adult with an advanced solid tumor such as melanoma, head and neck, liver or kidney cancer. In DNA form, the CDR3 reads TGCGCCAGCAGCTTGGGGACGGCTGGGGGAGATACGCAGTATTTT. This encodes CASSLGTAGGDTQYF. The variable domain in full, completed from reference TRBV5-1 and TRBJ2-3, reads KAGVTQTPRYLIKTRGQQVTLSCSPISGHRSVSWYQQTPGQGLQFLFEYFSETQRNKGNFPGRFSGRQFSNSRSEMNVSTLELGDSALYLCASSLGTAGGDTQYFGPGTRLTVL.